One and the same sample provided the 21 T cell receptor beta chains below, sequenced in a study of T cell repertoires in cytomegalovirus infection. TCRdb fed the reads into MiXCR, producing one record per CDR3 protein. Of about 310,000 distinct CDR3 sequences detected, 17% appear once; the ten largest clones hold more than 10%. Sample: PBMCs. The receptors shown here come from a human donor in good health (CMV status not recorded). Some clones in this sample may be carry-over from other donors' samples.

This clonotype has only a few counts. The CDR3 DNA is TGTGCCAGCAGCTTGGCTGGCAGGGAGGTCTCCGAGCAGTACTTC. Translating it yields CASSLAGREVSEQYF. The chain links TRBV5-4 to TRBJ2-7; D perhaps matches TRBD2 (6 bases). Trimming removed 0 bases from V and 6 bases from J, with 16 bases in between. CDR3 length: 15 amino acids. CDR1 and CDR2 from the germline V gene are SGHNT and YYREEE (reference sequence). The entire variable domain, with the rest obtained from reference TRBV5-4 and TRBJ2-7, is as follows: ETGVTQSPTHLIKTRGQQVTLRCSSQSGHNTVSWYQQALGQGPQFIFQYYREEENGRGNFPPRFSGLQFPNYSSELNVNALELDDSALYLCASSLAGREVSEQYFGPGTRLTVT.

This clonotype has at least ten counts. This sequence joins TRBV7-2 and TRBJ2-7; 9 bases agree with TRBD1. V shed 1 base and J 3 bases; nucleotides not matched to a gene: 4. CDR1 is SGHTA and CDR2 is FQGNSA in the germline V gene. The CDR3 has 15 amino acids. DNA for the CDR3: TGTGCCAGCAGCTTAGGGACAGGGGTTGTCTACGAGCAGTACTTC. Translation: CASSLGTGVVYEQYF.

This clonotype was counted only a few times. The chain couples TRBV5-1 to TRBJ1-3; a weak D match, TRBD1 (5 bases). V gave up 4 bases and J gave up 0 bases, with 11 bases separating them. Per germline, CDR1 SGHRS and CDR2 YFSETQ. The CDR3 sequence is 15 residues long. CDR3 protein: CASSPGLLSGNTIYF. CDR3 nucleotides: TGCGCCAGCAGCCCGGGACTGCTCTCTGGAAACACCATATATTTT.

This clonotype was detected ten times or more. The rearrangement links TRBV7-2 to TRBJ2-6; D is unresolved. The CDR3 consists of 13 residues. Trimming cost V 5 bases and J 0 bases, with 2 bases left between them. Per germline, CDR1 SGHTA and CDR2 FQGNSA. The CDR3 coding sequence is TGTGCCAGCAGCGACTCTGGGGCCAACGTCCTGACTTTC. Protein sequence: CASSDSGANVLTF.

The chain employs TRBV20-1 and TRBJ1-5; D is undetermined. Trimming shortened V by 4 bases and J by 1 base, and 5 bases separated the two germline ends. Germline V gene sequence: CDR1 DFQATT, CDR2 SNEGSKA (reference sequence). This CDR3 contains 12 residues. The CDR3 loop reads CSAKQSNQPQHF. Here the CDR3 DNA reads TGCAGTGCTAAACAGAGCAATCAGCCCCAGCATTTT.

The chain recombines TRBV20-1 with TRBJ1-5; TRBD1 matches at 11 bases. Trimming took 5 bases from V and 4 from J; bases not matched to a gene: 7. The CDR3 contains 15 residues. In germline, CDR1 is DFQATT, CDR2 SNEGSKA (reference sequence). CDR3 loop: CSAAYWDRGNQPQHF. CDR3 nucleotide sequence: TGCAGTGCTGCTTACTGGGACAGGGGGAATCAGCCCCAGCATTTT.

This clonotype was counted a few times. The rearrangement uses TRBV12-3 or TRBV12-4 and TRBJ2-3, with TRBD2 identical over 10 bases. The CDR3 has 15 residues. The ends lost 3 bases at V and 4 bases at J; junction bases unmatched: 4. CDR3 bases: TGTGCCAGCAGTTTGACTAGCGGGTTTTCAGATACGCAGTATTTT. This gives the protein CASSLTSGFSDTQYF.

This clonotype turned up a few times. The chain recombines TRBV5-6 with TRBJ1-3; possibly TRBD1 for D (6 bases). The V and J ends lost 0 bases and 8 bases respectively, with 9 bases between them. CDR3 length equals 13 residues. Germline lookup yields CDR1 SGHDT and CDR2 YYEEEE. The DNA for the CDR3 is TGTGCCAGCAGCTTGGACAGGGCAGACACCATATATTTT. Protein product: CASSLDRADTIYF.

The rearrangement joins TRBV20-1 to TRBJ1-1, with TRBD1 identical over 9 bases. J was trimmed by 0 bases and V by 0 bases; bases with no gene match: 2. The CDR3 runs 15 residues. CDR1 DFQATT and CDR2 SNEGSKA come from the germline V gene (reference sequence). The CDR3 is CSARDHRGLNTEAFF. The CDR3 coding sequence is TGCAGTGCTAGAGACCACAGGGGGCTGAACACTGAAGCTTTCTTT.

In this sample, this clonotype turned up a few times. J is TRBJ2-2 and V is TRBV12-3 or TRBV12-4; no clear D gene. The V gene lost 7 bases and the J gene lost 0 bases, with 3 bases spanning the gap. This CDR3 region has 12 residues. The CDR3 is CASKANTGELFF. The CDR3 region has the DNA TGTGCCAGCAAAGCGAACACCGGGGAGCTGTTTTTT.

In its sample, this clonotype was seen a few times. The chain has TRBV2 and TRBJ1-5; 8 positions match TRBD1. Per germline, CDR1 SNHLY and CDR2 FYNNEI. V lost 8 bases, J lost 1 base, and 1 base stayed unmatched. The CDR3 is made up of 13 amino acids. CDR3 protein: CASGQGSNQPQHF. The CDR3 nucleotides are TGTGCCAGCGGACAGGGAAGCAATCAGCCCCAGCATTTT.

This clonotype was seen a handful of times. This sequence joins TRBV7-6 and TRBJ2-7, with TRBD1 identical over 12 bases. Germline V gene sequence: CDR1 SGHVS, CDR2 FNYEAQ. The junction had 2 bases not matched to a gene; V was cut back by 3 bases and J by 5 bases. The CDR3 is made up of 14 amino acids. This CDR3 is CASSLGQGANEQYF. Written as DNA, the CDR3 is TGTGCCAGCAGCTTGGGACAGGGGGCCAACGAGCAGTACTTC.

The table lists this clonotype with many counts. A read error may produce the germline difference seen at one junction end. As DNA, the CDR3 is TGCTGCAGCGCTAGCGGGGCTCCCGATACGCAGTATTTT. Translated: CCSASGAPDTQYF. V is TRBV7-2 and J is TRBJ2-3; 9 bases match TRBD2. Per the germline V gene, CDR1 is SGHTA and CDR2 is FQGNSA. CDR3 length: 13 amino acids.

This clonotype was detected ten times or more. The rearrangement links TRBV28 to TRBJ1-3, with a possible D match to TRBD1 (5 bases). The CDR3 has 15 amino acids. V lost 5 bases and J 0 bases, leaving 11 bases between the germline ends. Per germline, CDR1 MDHEN and CDR2 SYDVKM. In nucleotides, the CDR3 is TGTGCCAGCAGTCCGGACATATCCTCTGGAAACACCATATATTTT. Its translation: CASSPDISSGNTIYF.

This clonotype was counted many times. The chain uses TRBV7-2 and TRBJ2-3, with 7 nucleotides matching TRBD1. V gave up 10 bases and J gave up 0 bases; unmatched junction bases: 7. The CDR3 runs to 14 residues. Germline CDR1 is SGHTA and CDR2 is FQGNSA. The CDR3 coding sequence is TGTGCCACAAAGGGGGCGGTTAGCACAGATACGCAGTATTTT. It yields the protein CATKGAVSTDTQYF. Supplemented by reference TRBV7-2 and TRBJ2-3, the full variable domain reads GAGVSQSPSNKVTEKGKDVELRCDPISGHTALYWYRQSLGQGLEFLIYFQGNSAPDKSGLPSDRFSAERTGGSVSTLTIQRTQQEDSAVYLCATKGAVSTDTQYFGPGTRLTVL.

This clonotype was recorded many times. The chain uses TRBV7-2 and TRBJ1-1; D is unresolved. Germline V gene data show CDR1 as SGHTA and CDR2 as FQGNSA. The CDR3 sequence is 15 residues long. V lost 0 bases and J lost 2, with 10 bases in between. For the CDR3, the DNA is TGTGCCAGCAGCTTAGCGTCGGTATTCAACACTGAAGCTTTCTTT. This sequence encodes CASSLASVFNTEAFF.

Turning to this clonotype: Mismatch with germline at one junction end may stem from a read error. The chain couples TRBV28 to TRBJ2-1; 7 bases are shared with TRBD1. Germline V CDR1 and CDR2: MDHEN, SYDVKM. The CDR3 has 17 residues. As DNA, the CDR3 is TGTGCCAGCAGTCTATGGACAGGTACTAGCTCCTACAATGAGCAGTTCTTC. Amino acids: CASSLWTGTSSYNEQFF.

This clonotype was seen at least ten times. This chain connects TRBV20-1 to TRBJ2-2, with a tentative D call TRBD1 (5 bases). The CDR3 is 18 amino acids. V lost 3 bases and J 2 bases, leaving 22 bases between the germline ends. Germline CDR1 reads DFQATT; CDR2 reads SNEGSKA (reference sequence). CDR3 sequence reads: CSASRPNRQLLNTGELFF. DNA for the CDR3: TGCAGTGCTAGTAGACCAAACAGACAGCTCCTTAACACCGGGGAGCTGTTTTTT.

V is TRBV6-5 and J is TRBJ2-7; no reliable D call. The ends were cut back, 0 bases at V and 4 bases at J, with 13 bases in the middle. The CDR3 runs 15 residues. Germline-derived CDR1 and CDR2 are MNHEY and SVGAGI. The CDR3 loop reads CASSYSALPEYEQYF. The CDR3 coding sequence is TGTGCCAGCAGTTACTCGGCCCTACCGGAGTACGAGCAGTACTTC.

The CDR3 loop reads CSAREGAAGNIQYF. DNA for the CDR3: TGCAGTGCTAGGGAGGGGGCTGCAGGAAACATTCAGTACTTC. V is TRBV20-1 and J is TRBJ2-4, with D perhaps TRBD1 (7 bases). The CDR3 contains 14 residues. Germline V CDR1 and CDR2: DFQATT, SNEGSKA (reference sequence). Trimming removed 3 bases at V and 6 bases at J, with 15 bases between.

This clonotype was seen more than once but under ten times. This rearrangement joins TRBV6-6 to TRBJ2-7; D may be TRBD1 or TRBD2 (6 bases each). The ends were cut back, 7 bases at V and 1 base at J, with 11 bases in the middle. Looked up from germline, CDR1 is MNHNY and CDR2 is SVGAGI (reference sequence). The CDR3 has 13 amino acids. CDR3 sequence reads: CASKEGGSYEQYF. CDR3 nucleotides: TGTGCCAGCAAGGAGGGGGGTTCCTACGAGCAGTACTTC.